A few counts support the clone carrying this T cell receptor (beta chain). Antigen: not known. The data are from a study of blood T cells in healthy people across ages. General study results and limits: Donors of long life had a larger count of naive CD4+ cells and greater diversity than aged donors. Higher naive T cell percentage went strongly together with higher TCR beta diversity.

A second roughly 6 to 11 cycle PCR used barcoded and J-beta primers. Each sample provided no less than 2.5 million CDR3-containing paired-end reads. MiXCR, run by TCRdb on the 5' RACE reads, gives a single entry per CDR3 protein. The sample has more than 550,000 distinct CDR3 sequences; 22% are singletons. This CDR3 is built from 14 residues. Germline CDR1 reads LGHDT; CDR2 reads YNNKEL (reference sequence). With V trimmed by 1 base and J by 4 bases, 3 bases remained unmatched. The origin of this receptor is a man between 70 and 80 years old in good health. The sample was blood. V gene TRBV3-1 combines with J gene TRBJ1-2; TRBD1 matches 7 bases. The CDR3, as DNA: TGTGCCAGCAGCCAAGGGGGGACAGCCTATGGCTACACCTTC. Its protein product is CASSQGGTAYGYTF. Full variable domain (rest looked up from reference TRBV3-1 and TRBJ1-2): DTAVSQTPKYLVTQMGNDKSIKCEQNLGHDTMYWYKQDSKKFLKIMFSYNNKELIINETVPNRFSPKSPDKAHLNLHINSLELGDSAVYFCASSQGGTAYGYTFGSGTRLTVV.